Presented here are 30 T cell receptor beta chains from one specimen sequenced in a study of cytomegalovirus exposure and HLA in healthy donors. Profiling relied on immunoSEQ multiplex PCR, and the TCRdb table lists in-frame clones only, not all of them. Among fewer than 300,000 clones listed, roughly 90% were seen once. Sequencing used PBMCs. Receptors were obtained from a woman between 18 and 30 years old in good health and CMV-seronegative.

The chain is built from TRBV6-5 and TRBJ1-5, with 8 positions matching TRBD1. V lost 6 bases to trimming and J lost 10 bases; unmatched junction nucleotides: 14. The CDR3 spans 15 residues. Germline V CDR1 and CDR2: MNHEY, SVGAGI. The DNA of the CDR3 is TGTGCCAGCAGCAGGGGACAGGCGGGTGTTAATCCCCAGCATTTT. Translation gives CASSRGQAGVNPQHF.

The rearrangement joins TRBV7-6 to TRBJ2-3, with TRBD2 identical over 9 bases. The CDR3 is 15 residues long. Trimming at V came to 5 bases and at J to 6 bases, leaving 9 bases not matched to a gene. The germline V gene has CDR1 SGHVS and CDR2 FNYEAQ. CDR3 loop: CASSRAGTSPDTQYF. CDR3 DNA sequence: TGTGCCAGCAGCCGAGCAGGGACTAGCCCCGATACGCAGTATTTT. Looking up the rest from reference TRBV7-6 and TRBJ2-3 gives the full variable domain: GAGVSQSPRYKVTKRGQDVALRCDPISGHVSLYWYRQALGQGPEFLTYFNYEAQQDKSGLPNDRFSAERPEGSISTLTIQRTEQRDSAMYRCASSRAGTSPDTQYFGPGTRLTVL.

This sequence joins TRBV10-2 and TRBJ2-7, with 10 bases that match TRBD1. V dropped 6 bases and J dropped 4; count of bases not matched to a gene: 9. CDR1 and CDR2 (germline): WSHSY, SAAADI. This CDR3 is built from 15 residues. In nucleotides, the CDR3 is TGCGCCAGCAGACCTCCGGGACAGGGGATATACGAGCAGTACTTC. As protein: CASRPPGQGIYEQYF.

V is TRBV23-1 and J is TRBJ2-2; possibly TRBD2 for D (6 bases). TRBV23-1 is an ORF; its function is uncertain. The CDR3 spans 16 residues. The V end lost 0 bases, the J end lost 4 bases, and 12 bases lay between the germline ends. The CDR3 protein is CASSQSAREATGELFF. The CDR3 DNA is TGCGCCAGCAGTCAATCGGCCAGGGAGGCCACCGGGGAGCTGTTTTTT.

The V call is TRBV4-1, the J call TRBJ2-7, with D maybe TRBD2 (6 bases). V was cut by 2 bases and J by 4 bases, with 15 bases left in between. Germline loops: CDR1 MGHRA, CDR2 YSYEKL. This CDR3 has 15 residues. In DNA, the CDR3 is TGCGCCAGCAGCCAATTGGGCGGGATATCTTACGAGCAGTACTTC. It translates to CASSQLGGISYEQYF.

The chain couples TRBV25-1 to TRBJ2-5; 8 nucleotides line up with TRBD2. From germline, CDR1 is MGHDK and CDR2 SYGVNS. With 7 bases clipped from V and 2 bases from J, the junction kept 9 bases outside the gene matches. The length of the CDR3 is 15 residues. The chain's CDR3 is CASIGQAGVQETQYF. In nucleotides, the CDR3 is TGTGCCAGCATCGGACAAGCGGGAGTTCAAGAGACCCAGTACTTC. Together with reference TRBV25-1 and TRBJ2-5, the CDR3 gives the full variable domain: EADIYQTPRYLVIGTGKKITLECSQTMGHDKMYWYQQDPGMELHLIHYSYGVNSTEKGDLSSESTVSRIRTEHFPLTLESARPSHTSQYLCASIGQAGVQETQYFGPGTRLLVL.

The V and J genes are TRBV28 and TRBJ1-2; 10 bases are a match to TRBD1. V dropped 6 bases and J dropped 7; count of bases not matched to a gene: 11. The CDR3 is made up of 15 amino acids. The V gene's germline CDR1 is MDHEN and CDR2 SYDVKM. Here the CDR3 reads CASSPRDRGLGGYTF. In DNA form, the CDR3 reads TGTGCCAGCAGCCCCCGAGACAGGGGGCTCGGTGGCTACACCTTC.

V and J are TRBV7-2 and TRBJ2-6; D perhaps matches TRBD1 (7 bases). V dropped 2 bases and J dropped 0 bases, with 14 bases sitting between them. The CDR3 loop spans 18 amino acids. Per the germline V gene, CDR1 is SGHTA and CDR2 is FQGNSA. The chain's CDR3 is CASSLLGGGRSGANVLTF. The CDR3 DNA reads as TGTGCCAGCAGCTTACTAGGAGGGGGCCGCTCTGGGGCCAACGTCCTGACTTTC.

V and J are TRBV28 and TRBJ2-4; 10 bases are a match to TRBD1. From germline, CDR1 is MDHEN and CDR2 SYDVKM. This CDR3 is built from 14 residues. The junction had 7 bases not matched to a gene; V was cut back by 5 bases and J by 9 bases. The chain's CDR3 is CASSRQGAITIQYF. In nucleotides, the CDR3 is TGTGCCAGCAGTCGACAGGGGGCGATCACCATTCAGTACTTC.

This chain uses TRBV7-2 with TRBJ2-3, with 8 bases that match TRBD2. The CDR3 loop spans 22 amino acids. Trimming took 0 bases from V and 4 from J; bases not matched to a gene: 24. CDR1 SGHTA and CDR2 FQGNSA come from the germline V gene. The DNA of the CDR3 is TGTGCCAGCAGCTTAGCCCGCGGCCGGGGGGGGGCGAGTTTGAGAATCGCAGATACGCAGTATTTT. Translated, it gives CASSLARGRGGASLRIADTQYF.

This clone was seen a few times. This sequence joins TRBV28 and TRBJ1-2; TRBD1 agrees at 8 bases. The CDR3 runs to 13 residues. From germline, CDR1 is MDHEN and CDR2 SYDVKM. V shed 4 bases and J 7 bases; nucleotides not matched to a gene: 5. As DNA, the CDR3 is TGTGCCAGCAGTTCGGGGCAGGGGGCTGGCTACACCTTC. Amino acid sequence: CASSSGQGAGYTF.

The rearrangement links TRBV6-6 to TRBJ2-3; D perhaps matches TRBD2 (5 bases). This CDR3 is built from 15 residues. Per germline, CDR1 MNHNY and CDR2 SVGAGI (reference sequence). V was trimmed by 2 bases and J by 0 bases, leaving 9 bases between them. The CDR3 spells CASSYGRGSTDTQYF. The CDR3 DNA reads TGTGCCAGCAGTTACGGCCGGGGTAGCACAGATACGCAGTATTTT.

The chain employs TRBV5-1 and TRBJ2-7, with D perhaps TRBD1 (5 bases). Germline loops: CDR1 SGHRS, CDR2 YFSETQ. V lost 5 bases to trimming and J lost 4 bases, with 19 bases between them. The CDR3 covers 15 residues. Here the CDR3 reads CASSKGDLRWYEQYF. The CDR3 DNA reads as TGCGCCAGCAGTAAAGGGGATCTCAGGTGGTACGAGCAGTACTTC.

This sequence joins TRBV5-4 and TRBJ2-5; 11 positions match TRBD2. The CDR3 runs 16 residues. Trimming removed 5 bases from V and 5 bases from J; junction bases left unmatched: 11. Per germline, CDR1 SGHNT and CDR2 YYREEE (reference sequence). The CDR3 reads CASSSGSSGRVETQYF. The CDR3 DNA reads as TGTGCCAGCAGTTCCGGGAGTAGCGGGAGGGTGGAGACCCAGTACTTC.

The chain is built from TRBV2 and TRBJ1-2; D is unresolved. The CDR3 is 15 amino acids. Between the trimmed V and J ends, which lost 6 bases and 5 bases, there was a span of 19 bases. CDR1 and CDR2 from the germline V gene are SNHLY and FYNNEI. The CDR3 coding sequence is TGTGCCAGCAGCCCACCGGGAGGCGCCATATATGGCTACACCTTC. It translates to CASSPPGGAIYGYTF. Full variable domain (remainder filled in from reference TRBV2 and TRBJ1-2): EPEVTQTPSHQVTQMGQEVILRCVPISNHLYFYWYRQILGQKVEFLVSFYNNEISEKSEIFDDQFSVERPDGSNFTLKIRSTKLEDSAMYFCASSPPGGAIYGYTFGSGTRLTVV.

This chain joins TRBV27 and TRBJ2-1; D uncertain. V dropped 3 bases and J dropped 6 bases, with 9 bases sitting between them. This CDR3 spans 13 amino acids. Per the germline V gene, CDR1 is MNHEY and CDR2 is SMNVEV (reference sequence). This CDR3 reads CASSLSGSNEQFF. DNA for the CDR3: TGTGCCAGCAGTTTGTCGGGTTCCAATGAGCAGTTCTTC.

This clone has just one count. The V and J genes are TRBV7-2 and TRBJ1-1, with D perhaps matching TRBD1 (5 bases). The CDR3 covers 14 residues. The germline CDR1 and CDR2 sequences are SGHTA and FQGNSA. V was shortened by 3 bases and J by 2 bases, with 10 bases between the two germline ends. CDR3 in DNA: TGTGCCAGCAGCTTGAAGACAGCTAACACTGAAGCTTTCTTT. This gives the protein CASSLKTANTEAFF.

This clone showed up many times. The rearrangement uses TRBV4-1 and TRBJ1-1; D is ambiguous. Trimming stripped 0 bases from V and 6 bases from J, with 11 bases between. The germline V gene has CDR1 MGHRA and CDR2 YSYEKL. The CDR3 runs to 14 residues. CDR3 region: CASSQDQVMAEAFF. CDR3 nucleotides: TGCGCCAGCAGCCAAGATCAGGTGATGGCTGAAGCTTTCTTT.

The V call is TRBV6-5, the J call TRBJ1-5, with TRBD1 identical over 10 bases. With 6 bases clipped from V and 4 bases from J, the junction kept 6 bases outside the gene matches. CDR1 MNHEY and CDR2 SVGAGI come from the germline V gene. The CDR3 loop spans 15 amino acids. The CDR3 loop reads CASRSGQGRNQPQHF. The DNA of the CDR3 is TGTGCCAGCAGGTCGGGACAGGGGAGGAATCAGCCCCAGCATTTT.

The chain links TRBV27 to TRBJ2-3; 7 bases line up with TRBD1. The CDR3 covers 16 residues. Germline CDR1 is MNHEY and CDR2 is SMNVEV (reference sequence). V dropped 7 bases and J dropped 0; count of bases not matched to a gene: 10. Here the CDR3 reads CASKSGQYISTDTQYF. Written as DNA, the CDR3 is TGTGCCAGCAAATCGGGACAGTACATTAGCACAGATACGCAGTATTTT.

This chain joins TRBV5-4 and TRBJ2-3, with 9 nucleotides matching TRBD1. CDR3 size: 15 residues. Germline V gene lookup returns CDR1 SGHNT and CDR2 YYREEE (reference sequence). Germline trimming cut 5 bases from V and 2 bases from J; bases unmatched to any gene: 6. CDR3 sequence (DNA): TGTGCCAGCAGTAACCGGGACAGGGACACAGATACGCAGTATTTT. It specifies CASSNRDRDTDTQYF.

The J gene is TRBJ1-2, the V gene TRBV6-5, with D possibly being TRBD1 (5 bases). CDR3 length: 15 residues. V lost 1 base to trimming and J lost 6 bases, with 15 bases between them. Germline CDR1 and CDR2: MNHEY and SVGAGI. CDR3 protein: CASSYFWGGKDGYTF. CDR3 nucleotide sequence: TGTGCCAGCAGTTACTTTTGGGGGGGGAAGGATGGCTACACCTTC.

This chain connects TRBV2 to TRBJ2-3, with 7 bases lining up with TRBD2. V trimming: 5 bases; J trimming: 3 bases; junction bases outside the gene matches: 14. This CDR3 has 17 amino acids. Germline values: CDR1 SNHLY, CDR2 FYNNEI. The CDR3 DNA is TGTGCCAGCAGTCTATCTAGACTAGCAGTTCCTACAGATACGCAGTATTTT. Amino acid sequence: CASSLSRLAVPTDTQYF.

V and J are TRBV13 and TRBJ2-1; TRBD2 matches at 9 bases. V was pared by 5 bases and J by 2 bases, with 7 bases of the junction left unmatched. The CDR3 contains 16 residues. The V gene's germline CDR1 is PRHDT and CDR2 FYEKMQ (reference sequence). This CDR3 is CASSPFSGSAYNEQFF. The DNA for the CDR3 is TGTGCCAGCAGCCCCTTTAGCGGGAGTGCCTACAATGAGCAGTTCTTC.

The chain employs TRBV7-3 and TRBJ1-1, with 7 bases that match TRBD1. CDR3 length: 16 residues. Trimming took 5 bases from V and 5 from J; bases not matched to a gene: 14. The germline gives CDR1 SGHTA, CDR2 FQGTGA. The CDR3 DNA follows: TGTGCCAGCAGCCTCGACAGTAGGGGGCAAAGGACTGAAGCTTTCTTT. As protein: CASSLDSRGQRTEAFF.

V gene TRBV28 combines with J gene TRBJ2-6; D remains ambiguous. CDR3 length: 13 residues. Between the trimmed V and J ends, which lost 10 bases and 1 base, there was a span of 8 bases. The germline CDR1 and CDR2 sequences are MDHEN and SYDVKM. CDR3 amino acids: CATLYSGANVLTF. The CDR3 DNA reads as TGTGCCACCCTTTATTCTGGGGCCAACGTCCTGACTTTC.

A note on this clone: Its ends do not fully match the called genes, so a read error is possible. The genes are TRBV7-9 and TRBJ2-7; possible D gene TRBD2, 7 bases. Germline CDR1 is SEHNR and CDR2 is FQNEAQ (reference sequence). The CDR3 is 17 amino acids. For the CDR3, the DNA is TGTGTCAGCAGTCCAAGCGGGACCGACAGGAGACCCTACGAGCAGTACTTC. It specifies CVSSPSGTDRRPYEQYF.

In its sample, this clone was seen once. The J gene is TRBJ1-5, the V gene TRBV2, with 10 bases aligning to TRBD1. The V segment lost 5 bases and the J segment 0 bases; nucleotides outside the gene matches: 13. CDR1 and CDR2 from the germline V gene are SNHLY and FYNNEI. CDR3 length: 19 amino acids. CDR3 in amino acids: CASSFTGTGDSYSNQPQHF. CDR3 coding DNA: TGTGCCAGCAGTTTTACCGGGACAGGGGATTCTTATAGCAATCAGCCCCAGCATTTT.

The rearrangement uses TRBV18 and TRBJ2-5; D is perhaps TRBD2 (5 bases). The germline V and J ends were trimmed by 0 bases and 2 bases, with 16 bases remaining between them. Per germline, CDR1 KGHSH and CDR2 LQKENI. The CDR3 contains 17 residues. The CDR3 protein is CASSPPVGKNKQETQYF. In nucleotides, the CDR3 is TGTGCCAGCTCACCACCGGTCGGGAAGAACAAACAAGAGACCCAGTACTTC. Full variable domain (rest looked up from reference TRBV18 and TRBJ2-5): NAGVMQNPRHLVRRRGQEARLRCSPMKGHSHVYWYRQLPEEGLKFMVYLQKENIIDESGMPKERFSAEFPKEGPSILRIQQVVRGDSAAYFCASSPPVGKNKQETQYFGPGTRLLVL.

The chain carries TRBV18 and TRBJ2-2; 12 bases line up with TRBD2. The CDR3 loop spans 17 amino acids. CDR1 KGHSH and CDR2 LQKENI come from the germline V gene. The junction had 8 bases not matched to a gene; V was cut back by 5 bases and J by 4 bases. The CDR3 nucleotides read TGTGCCAGCTCAACGCTGCGGACTAGCGGGACCACCGGGGAGCTGTTTTTT. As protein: CASSTLRTSGTTGELFF.